The text below deals with one T cell receptor beta chain. Germline lookup yields CDR1 SQVTM and CDR2 ANQGSEA. The CDR3 spans 8 residues. Extraction of RNA preceded its reverse transcription into cDNA, which served as the sequencing template. Measured with immunoSEQ multiplex PCR; TCRdb has only the in-frame clones, and not every one. Of approximately 170,000 clones listed, 50% to 65% are singletons. The data were obtained in a study of CD8+ T cells in alopecia areata. At the level of the study: Patients received oral tofacitinib, 5 to 10 mg twice daily, for moderate-to-severe alopecia areata. Scoring of severity for treated patients was based on percentage of affected scalp area.

Sample treatment: oral pan-JAK inhibitor, 5-10 mg twice daily. The receptor comes from a human donor with alopecia areata. The source was CD4+ T cells sorted from blood, collected at week 24, from a patient treated with tofacitinib. This sequence joins TRBV29-1 and TRBJ2-1; no reliable D call. In DNA, the CDR3 is TGCAACAACAATGAGCAGTTCTTC. Translating gives CNNNEQFF.